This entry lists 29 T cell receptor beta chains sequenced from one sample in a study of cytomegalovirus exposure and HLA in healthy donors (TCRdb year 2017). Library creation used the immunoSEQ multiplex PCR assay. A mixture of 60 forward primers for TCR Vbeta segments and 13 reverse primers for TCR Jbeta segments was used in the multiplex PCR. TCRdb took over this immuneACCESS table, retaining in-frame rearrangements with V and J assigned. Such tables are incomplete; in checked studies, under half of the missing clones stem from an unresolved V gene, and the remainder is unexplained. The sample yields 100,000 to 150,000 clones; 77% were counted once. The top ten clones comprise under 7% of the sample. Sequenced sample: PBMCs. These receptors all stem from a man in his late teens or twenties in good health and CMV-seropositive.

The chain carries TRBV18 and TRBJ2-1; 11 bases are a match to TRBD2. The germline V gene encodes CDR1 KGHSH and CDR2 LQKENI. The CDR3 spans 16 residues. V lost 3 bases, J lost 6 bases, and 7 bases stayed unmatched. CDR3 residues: CASSPGLAGGLNEQFF. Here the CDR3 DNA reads TGTGCCAGCTCACCGGGGCTAGCGGGGGGCCTCAATGAGCAGTTCTTC.

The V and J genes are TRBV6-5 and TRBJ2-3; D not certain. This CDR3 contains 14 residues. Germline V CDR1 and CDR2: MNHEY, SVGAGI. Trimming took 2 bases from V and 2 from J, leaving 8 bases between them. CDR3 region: CASSYKLHTDTQYF. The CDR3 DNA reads TGTGCCAGCAGTTACAAGTTACACACAGATACGCAGTATTTT.

The chain's CDR3 is CSVEGGTNYGYTF. The CDR3 nucleotides are TGCAGCGTTGAAGGTGGCACTAACTATGGCTACACCTTC. The V call is TRBV29-1, the J call TRBJ1-2; D not resolved. Germline lookup yields CDR1 SQVTM and CDR2 ANQGSEA. The CDR3 is 13 amino acids. With 1 base removed from V and 0 bases from J, the gap between germline ends came to 6 bases.

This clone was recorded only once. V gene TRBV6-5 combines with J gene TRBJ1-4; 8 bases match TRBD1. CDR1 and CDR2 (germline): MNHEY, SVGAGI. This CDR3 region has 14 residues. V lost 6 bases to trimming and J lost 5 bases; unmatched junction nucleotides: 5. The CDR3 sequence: CASRITGGNEKLFF. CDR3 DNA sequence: TGTGCCAGCAGAATTACAGGGGGGAATGAAAAACTGTTTTTT.

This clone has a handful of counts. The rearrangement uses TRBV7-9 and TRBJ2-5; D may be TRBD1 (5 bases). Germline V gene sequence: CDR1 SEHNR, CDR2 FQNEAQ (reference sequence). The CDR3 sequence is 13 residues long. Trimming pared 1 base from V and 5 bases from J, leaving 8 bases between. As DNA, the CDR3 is TGTGCCAGCAGCTTAGAGGGGTGGGAGACCCAGTACTTC. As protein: CASSLEGWETQYF.

CDR3 bases: TGTGCCAGCAGCTTGGCAAAAATTCGACACAGCCAAGAGACCCAGTACTTC. This sequence encodes CASSLAKIRHSQETQYF. J is TRBJ2-5 and V is TRBV5-4; D is uncertain. Between the trimmed V and J ends, which lost 0 bases and 1 base, there was a span of 16 bases. This CDR3 contains 17 residues. Germline V gene lookup returns CDR1 SGHNT and CDR2 YYREEE (reference sequence).

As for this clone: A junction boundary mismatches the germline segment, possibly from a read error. CDR3: CSSSLGTGGSGNTIYF. DNA of the CDR3: TGTTCCAGCAGCCTCGGGACAGGCGGCTCTGGAAACACCATATATTTT. The chain employs TRBV7-9 and TRBJ1-3; 8 bases are a match to TRBD1. CDR1 is SEHNR, CDR2 FQNEAQ, per germline (reference sequence). The CDR3 has 16 amino acids.

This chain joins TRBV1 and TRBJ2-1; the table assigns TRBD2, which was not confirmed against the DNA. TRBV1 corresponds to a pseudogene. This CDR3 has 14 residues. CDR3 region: CTTRSGGAANEQFF. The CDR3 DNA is TGCACCACCAGAAGCGGGGGGGCCGCCAATGAGCAGTTCTTC.

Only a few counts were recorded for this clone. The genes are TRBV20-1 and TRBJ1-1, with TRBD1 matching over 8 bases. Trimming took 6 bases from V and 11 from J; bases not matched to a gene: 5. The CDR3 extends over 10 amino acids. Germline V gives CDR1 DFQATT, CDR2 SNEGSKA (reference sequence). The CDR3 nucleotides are TGCAGTGCCAAGGACAGGGTGGCTTTCTTT. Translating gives CSAKDRVAFF.

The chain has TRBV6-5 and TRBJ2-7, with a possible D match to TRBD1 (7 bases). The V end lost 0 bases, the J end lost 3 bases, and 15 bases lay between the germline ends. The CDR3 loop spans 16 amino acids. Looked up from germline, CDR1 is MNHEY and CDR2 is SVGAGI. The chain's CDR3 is CASSYSNGGGLYEQYF. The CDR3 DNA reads TGTGCCAGCAGTTACTCGAACGGAGGGGGCCTCTACGAGCAGTACTTC.

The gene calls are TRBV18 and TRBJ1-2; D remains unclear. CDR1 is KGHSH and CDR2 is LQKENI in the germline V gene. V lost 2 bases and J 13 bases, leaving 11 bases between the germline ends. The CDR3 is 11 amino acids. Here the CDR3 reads CASSPDAGCTF. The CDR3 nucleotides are TGTGCCAGCTCACCAGATGCAGGTTGCACCTTC.

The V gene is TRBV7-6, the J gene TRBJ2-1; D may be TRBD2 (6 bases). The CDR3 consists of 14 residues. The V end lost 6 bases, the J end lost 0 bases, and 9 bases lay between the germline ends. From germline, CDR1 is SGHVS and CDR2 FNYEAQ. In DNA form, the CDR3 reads TGTGCCAGCAGGGCGGGGAGCTCCTACAATGAGCAGTTCTTC. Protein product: CASRAGSSYNEQFF.

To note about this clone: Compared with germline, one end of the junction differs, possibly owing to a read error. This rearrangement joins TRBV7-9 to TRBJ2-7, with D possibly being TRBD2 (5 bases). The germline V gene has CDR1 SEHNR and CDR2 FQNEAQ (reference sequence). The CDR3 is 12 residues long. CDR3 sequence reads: CASSLPTDSVLF. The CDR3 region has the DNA TGTGCCAGCAGCCTACCGACGGACTCAGTACTCTTC. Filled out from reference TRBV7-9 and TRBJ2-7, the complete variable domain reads DTGVSQNPRHKITKRGQNVTFRCDPISEHNRLYWYRQTLGQGPEFLTYFQNEAQLEKSRLLSDRFSAERPKGSFSTLEIQRTEQGDSAMYLCASSLPTDSVLFGPGTRLTVT.

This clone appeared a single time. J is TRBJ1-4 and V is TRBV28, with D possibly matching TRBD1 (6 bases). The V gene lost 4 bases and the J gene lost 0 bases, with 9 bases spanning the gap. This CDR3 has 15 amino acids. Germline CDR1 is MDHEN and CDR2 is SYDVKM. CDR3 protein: CASSYRGTTNEKLFF. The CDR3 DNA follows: TGTGCCAGCAGTTATAGGGGGACAACTAATGAAAAACTGTTTTTT.

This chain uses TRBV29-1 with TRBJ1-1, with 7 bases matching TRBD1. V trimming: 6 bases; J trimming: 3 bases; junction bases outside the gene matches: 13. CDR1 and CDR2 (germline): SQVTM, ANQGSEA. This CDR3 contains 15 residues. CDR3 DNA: TGCAGCGTCCGCGGAGGGGGCGTTGGGGACACTGAAGCTTTCTTT. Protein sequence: CSVRGGGVGDTEAFF.

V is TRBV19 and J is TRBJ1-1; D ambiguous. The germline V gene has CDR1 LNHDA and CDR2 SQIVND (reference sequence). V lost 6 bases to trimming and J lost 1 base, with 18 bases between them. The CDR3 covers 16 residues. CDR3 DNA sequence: TGTGCCAGTAGAAATAGGAGGGTTTCGCGGAACACTGAAGCTTTCTTT. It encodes CASRNRRVSRNTEAFF.

CDR3 sequence reads: CASSIVGSDDEQYF. Here the CDR3 DNA reads TGTGCCAGTAGTATAGTAGGGAGTGATGACGAGCAGTACTTC. The rearrangement uses TRBV19 and TRBJ2-7; tentatively, D is TRBD2 (5 bases). Germline V lookup: CDR1 LNHDA, CDR2 SQIVND (reference sequence). There are 14 residues in the CDR3. V gave up 1 base and J gave up 5 bases, with 12 bases separating them. The full variable domain, with the rest looked up from reference TRBV19 and TRBJ2-7, is DGGITQSPKYLFRKEGQNVTLSCEQNLNHDAMYWYRQDPGQGLRLIYYSQIVNDFQKGDIAEGYSVSREKKESFPLTVTSAQKNPTAFYLCASSIVGSDDEQYFGPGTRLTVT.

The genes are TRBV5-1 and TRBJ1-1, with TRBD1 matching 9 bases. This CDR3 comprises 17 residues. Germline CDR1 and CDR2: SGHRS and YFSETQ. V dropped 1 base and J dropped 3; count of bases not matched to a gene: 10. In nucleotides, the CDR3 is TGCGCCAGCAGCTTGCGGGACAGGGACCCGAGCCACACTGAAGCTTTCTTT. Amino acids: CASSLRDRDPSHTEAFF.

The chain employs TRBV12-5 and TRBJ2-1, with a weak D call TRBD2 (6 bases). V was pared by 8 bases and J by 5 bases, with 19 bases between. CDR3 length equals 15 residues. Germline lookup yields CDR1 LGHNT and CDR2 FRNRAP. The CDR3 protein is CASCPGRDWNNEQFF. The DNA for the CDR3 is TGTGCTAGTTGCCCAGGTAGGGACTGGAACAATGAGCAGTTCTTC.

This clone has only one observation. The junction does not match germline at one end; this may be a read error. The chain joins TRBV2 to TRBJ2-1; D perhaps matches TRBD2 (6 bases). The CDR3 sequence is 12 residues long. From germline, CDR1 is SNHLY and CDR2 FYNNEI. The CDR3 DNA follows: TGTGCCAGCAGTGTACGAACTACCGAGCGGGTCTTC. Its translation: CASSVRTTERVF.

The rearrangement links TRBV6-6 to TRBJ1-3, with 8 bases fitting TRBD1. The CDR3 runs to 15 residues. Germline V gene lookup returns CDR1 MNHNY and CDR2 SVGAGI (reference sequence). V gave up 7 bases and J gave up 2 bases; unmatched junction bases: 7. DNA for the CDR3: TGTGCCAGCATCTACGGACAGGGACCTGGAAACACCATATATTTT. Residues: CASIYGQGPGNTIYF.

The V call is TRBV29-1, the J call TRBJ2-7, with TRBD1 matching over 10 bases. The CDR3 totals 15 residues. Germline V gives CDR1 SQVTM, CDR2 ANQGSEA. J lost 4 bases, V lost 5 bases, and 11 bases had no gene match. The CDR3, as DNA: TGCAGCGTTAAAATTCCGGGACAGGGGATATACGAGCAGTACTTC. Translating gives CSVKIPGQGIYEQYF.

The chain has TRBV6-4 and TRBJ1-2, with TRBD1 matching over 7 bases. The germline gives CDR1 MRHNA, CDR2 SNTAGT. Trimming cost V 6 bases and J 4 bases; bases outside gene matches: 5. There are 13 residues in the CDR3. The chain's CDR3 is CASRGTAPYGYTF. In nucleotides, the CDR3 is TGTGCCAGCAGAGGGACAGCGCCCTATGGCTACACCTTC.

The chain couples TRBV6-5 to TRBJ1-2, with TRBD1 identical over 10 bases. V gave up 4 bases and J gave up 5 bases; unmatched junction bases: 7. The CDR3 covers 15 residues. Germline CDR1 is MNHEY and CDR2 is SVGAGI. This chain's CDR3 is CASSSRQGARYGYTF. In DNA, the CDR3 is TGTGCCAGCAGTTCCAGACAGGGGGCGAGGTATGGCTACACCTTC.

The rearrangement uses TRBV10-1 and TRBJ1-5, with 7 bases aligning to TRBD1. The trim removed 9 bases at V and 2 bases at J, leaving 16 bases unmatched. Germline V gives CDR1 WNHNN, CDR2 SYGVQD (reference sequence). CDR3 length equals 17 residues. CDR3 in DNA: TGCGCCAGGGAAGATACCCGGGACAGTTTACGCAATCAGCCCCAGCATTTT. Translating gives CAREDTRDSLRNQPQHF.

The CDR3 DNA reads as TGTGCCAGCTCATCTCCGGGACAGGGGATTGGTCAGCCCCAGCATTTT. Encoded protein: CASSSPGQGIGQPQHF. V gene TRBV28 combines with J gene TRBJ1-5; 10 nucleotides align to TRBD1. The CDR3 spans 16 residues. Trimming at V came to 8 bases and at J to 6 bases, leaving 13 bases not matched to a gene. Germline V gene sequence: CDR1 MDHEN, CDR2 SYDVKM.

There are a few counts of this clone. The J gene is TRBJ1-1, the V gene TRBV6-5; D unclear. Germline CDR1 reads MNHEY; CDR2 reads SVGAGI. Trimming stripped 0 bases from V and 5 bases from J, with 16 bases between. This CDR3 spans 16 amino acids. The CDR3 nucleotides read TGTGCCAGCAGTTACTCAGGCGGGGTGGTAGGAACTGAAGCTTTCTTT. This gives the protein CASSYSGGVVGTEAFF.

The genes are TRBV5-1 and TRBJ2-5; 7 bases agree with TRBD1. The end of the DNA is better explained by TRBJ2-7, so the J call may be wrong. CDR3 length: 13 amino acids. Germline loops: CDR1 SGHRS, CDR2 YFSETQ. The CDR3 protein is CASSLTGAGEQYF. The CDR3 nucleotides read TGCGCCAGCAGCTTAACAGGGGCTGGCGAGCAGTACTTC.

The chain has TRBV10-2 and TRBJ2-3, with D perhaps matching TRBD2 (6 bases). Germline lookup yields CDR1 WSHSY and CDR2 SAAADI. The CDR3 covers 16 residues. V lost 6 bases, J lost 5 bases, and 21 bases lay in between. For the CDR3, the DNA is TGCGCCAGCAGGAACCCGGGACTTGATCATCTAGATACGCAGTATTTT. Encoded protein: CASRNPGLDHLDTQYF.